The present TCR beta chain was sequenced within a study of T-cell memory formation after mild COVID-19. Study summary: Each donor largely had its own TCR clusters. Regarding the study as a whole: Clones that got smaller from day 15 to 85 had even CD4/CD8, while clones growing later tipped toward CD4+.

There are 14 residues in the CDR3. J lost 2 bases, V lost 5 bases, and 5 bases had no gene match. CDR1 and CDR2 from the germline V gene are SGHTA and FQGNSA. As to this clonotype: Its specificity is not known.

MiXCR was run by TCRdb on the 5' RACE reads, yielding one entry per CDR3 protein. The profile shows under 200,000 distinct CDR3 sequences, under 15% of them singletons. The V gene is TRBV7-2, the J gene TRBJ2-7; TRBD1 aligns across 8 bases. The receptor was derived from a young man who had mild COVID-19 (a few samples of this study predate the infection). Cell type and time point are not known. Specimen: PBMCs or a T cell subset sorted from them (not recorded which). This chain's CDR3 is CASSTRQGTYEQYF. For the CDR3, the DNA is TGTGCCAGCAGCACCAGACAGGGGACCTACGAGCAGTACTTC.